The source of this TCR beta chain is a study of Graves' ophthalmopathy and Graves' hyperthyroidism. Comment on this clonotype: The antigen remains unidentified. The junction differs from germline at one of its ends, possibly a read error.

Amplification from RNA transcripts yielded the TCR beta CDR3 regions. First-round RT-PCR with HTBI primers preceded a second-round multiplex PCR. TCRdb fed the multiplex PCR reads into MiXCR, producing one record per CDR3 protein. This table has 600,000 to 950,000 distinct CDR3 sequences, around 40% appearing once. Diagnosis relied on clinical symptoms, serum thyroxine, TRAb, thyroid ultrasound and orbital computed tomography. The starting material, roughly 9.4 ml of fresh peripheral blood, provided the PBMCs. The study's findings and limits: The model flagged ophthalmopathy progression at about 68% sensitivity and about 72% specificity.

The CDR3 consists of 15 residues. From germline, CDR1 is SEHNR and CDR2 FQNEAQ (reference sequence). This clonotype originated in an adult man with Graves' ophthalmopathy. Sequencing input: peripheral blood. The rearrangement joins TRBV7-9 to TRBJ2-7; TRBD1 matches 12 bases. CDR3 nucleotide sequence: TGCGCCAGCAGCCAGGGGACAGGGGGCCTTGACGAGCAGTACTTC. It encodes CASSQGTGGLDEQYF. Together with reference TRBV7-9 and TRBJ2-7, the CDR3 gives the full variable domain: DTGVSQNPRHKITKRGQNVTFRCDPISEHNRLYWYRQTLGQGPEFLTYFQNEAQLEKSRLLSDRFSAERPKGSFSTLEIQRTEQGDSAMYLCASSQGTGGLDEQYFGPGTRLTVT.